This TCR beta chain was sequenced in a study of shared clonotypes between healthy human individuals. Overall study context: Samples came from a couple of female and a few male donors aged 18 to 49.

Regarding this clone: Its cognate antigen is unknown.

Overall study results and limits: Four donors held approximately 5% of naive CD4 clonotypes in common. The study's rarefaction showed incomplete sorted-subset sequencing despite large depth.

In the study's own analysis: With immunoSEQ giving junction-only sequences and no quality scores, filtering differed. Data came from immunoSEQ multiplex PCR; TCRdb stores just in-frame clones and leaves some out. Clone size and the V and J calls come from that table; the DNA yielded D and trimming. The sample has roughly 2.4 million clones; approximately 95% are singletons. CDR1 and CDR2 (germline): LNHDA, SQIVND (reference sequence). Trimming removed 8 bases from V and 0 bases from J; junction bases left unmatched: 12. The CDR3 is 16 amino acids. This TCR was recovered from a young man in good health. The chain uses TRBV19 and TRBJ1-1; 7 nucleotides line up with TRBD1. The sample consisted of naive CD4+ T cells sorted from blood. Subset given: CD45RA+ positively selected. In DNA, the CDR3 is TGTGCCAGTTGTCGATCTCACAGGGGATTGAACACTGAAGCTTTCTTT. Its protein product is CASCRSHRGLNTEAFF.